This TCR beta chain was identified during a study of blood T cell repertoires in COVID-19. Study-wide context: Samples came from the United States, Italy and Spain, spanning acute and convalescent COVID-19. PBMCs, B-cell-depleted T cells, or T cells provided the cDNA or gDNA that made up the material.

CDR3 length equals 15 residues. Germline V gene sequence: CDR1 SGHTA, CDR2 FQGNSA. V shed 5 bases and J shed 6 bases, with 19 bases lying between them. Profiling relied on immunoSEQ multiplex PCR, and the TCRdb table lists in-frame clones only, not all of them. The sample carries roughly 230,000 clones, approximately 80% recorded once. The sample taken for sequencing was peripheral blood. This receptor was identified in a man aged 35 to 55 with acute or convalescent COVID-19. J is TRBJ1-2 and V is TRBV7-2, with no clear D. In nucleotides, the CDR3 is TGTGCCAGCAGCCCGCCTTTGTGGGGAGGCCATGGCTACACCTTC. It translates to CASSPPLWGGHGYTF.